These 23 T cell receptor beta chains were all obtained from the same sample, sequenced in a study of cytomegalovirus exposure and HLA in healthy donors. The primer mix had 60 Vbeta and 13 Jbeta primers. Assay: immunoSEQ multiplex PCR; the TCRdb copy retains only in-frame clones and omits some. The data show hundreds of thousands of clones, almost 70% seen once. The material sequenced was PBMCs. These receptors were taken from a man in his forties in good health and CMV-seropositive.

The chain employs TRBV28 and TRBJ1-2; no reliable D call. Germline V gives CDR1 MDHEN, CDR2 SYDVKM. V gave up 6 bases and J gave up 9 bases, with 17 bases separating them. The CDR3 runs to 13 residues. CDR3 residues: CASSHPKTMRYTF. The CDR3 DNA follows: TGTGCCAGCAGCCATCCAAAAACTATGCGCTACACCTTC.

This chain uses TRBV4-2 with TRBJ2-5; D perhaps matches TRBD2 (6 bases). The J call may be faulty, since TRBJ2-7 better matches the DNA end. This CDR3 contains 15 residues. Germline CDR1 and CDR2: LGHNA and YNFKEQ. The CDR3 protein is CASSPSLGLTYEQYF. The CDR3 DNA reads TGTGCCAGCAGCCCTAGTTTGGGACTTACCTACGAGCAGTACTTC.

In DNA, the CDR3 is TGCGCCAGCAGCCAAGTCCGGTGGGAGACCCAGTACTTC. Translating it yields CASSQVRWETQYF. V is TRBV4-3 and J is TRBJ2-5; D is ambiguous. Trimming left V 1 base short and J 5 bases short, with 8 bases between. Looked up from germline, CDR1 is LGHNA and CDR2 is YSLEER. CDR3 length equals 13 residues.

The chain employs TRBV19 and TRBJ2-1; 12 bases line up with TRBD2. In germline, CDR1 is LNHDA, CDR2 SQIVND (reference sequence). CDR3 length: 16 amino acids. With 2 bases clipped from V and 8 bases from J, the junction kept 7 bases outside the gene matches. CDR3 DNA: TGTGCCAGTAGTATAAATCAGGGACTAGCGGGCGATGAGCAGTTCTTC. Amino acid sequence: CASSINQGLAGDEQFF.

The chain combines TRBV27 with TRBJ1-5, with D tentatively TRBD1 (6 bases). Germline loops: CDR1 MNHEY, CDR2 SMNVEV (reference sequence). The CDR3 contains 15 residues. Trimming shortened V by 2 bases and J by 2 bases, and 10 bases separated the two germline ends. The CDR3 DNA reads as TGTGCCAGCAGTTTAGGTAGGACAGGCAATCAGCCCCAGCATTTT. Translating it yields CASSLGRTGNQPQHF.

The chain carries TRBV7-6 and TRBJ1-4; 7 nucleotides agree with TRBD1. V trimming: 2 bases; J trimming: 5 bases; junction bases outside the gene matches: 8. This CDR3 spans 16 amino acids. Germline V lookup: CDR1 SGHVS, CDR2 FNYEAQ. The CDR3, as DNA: TGTGCCAGCAGCTTAATGGAGGGGACAGAGAATGAAAAACTGTTTTTT. It translates to CASSLMEGTENEKLFF. The variable domain in full, completed from reference TRBV7-6 and TRBJ1-4, reads GAGVSQSPRYKVTKRGQDVALRCDPISGHVSLYWYRQALGQGPEFLTYFNYEAQQDKSGLPNDRFSAERPEGSISTLTIQRTEQRDSAMYRCASSLMEGTENEKLFFGSGTQLSVL.

The genes are TRBV4-3 and TRBJ2-3, with a weak D call TRBD1 (6 bases). CDR1 is LGHNA, CDR2 YSLEER, per germline. The V gene lost 1 base and the J gene lost 1 base, with 9 bases spanning the gap. The CDR3 length is 15 residues. As DNA, the CDR3 is TGCGCCAGCAGCCAAGCCTCAGGGGGCACAGATACGCAGTATTTT. Protein product: CASSQASGGTDTQYF.

V is TRBV13 and J is TRBJ2-3; maybe TRBD1 (5 bases). The CDR3 runs to 17 residues. Germline assignment: CDR1 PRHDT and CDR2 FYEKMQ (reference sequence). Trimming stripped 5 bases from V and 3 bases from J, with 21 bases between. The CDR3 bases are TGTGCCAGCAGCCGATCCCAGGGAAACTATAGGACAGATACGCAGTATTTT. Translated, it gives CASSRSQGNYRTDTQYF.

The chain links TRBV7-8 to TRBJ1-1; 10 bases match TRBD1. Germline values: CDR1 SGHVS, CDR2 FQNEAQ. This CDR3 region has 16 residues. V shed 1 base, J shed 4 bases, and the junction held 6 bases outside the gene matches. CDR3 region: CASSLELDRGGTEAFF. As DNA, the CDR3 is TGTGCCAGCAGCTTAGAATTGGACAGGGGGGGCACTGAAGCTTTCTTT.

The chain employs TRBV14 and TRBJ1-1; 7 positions agree with TRBD1. This CDR3 region has 15 residues. The V segment lost 2 bases and the J segment 1 base; nucleotides outside the gene matches: 4. Per germline, CDR1 SGHDN and CDR2 FVKESK. As DNA, the CDR3 is TGTGCCAGCAGCCAACCGAAGGGGGCGAACACTGAAGCTTTCTTT. Its protein is CASSQPKGANTEAFF.

The V and J genes are TRBV6-5 and TRBJ1-2, with a weak D call TRBD1 (6 bases). The CDR3 is 12 amino acids. With 9 bases removed from V and 0 bases from J, the gap between germline ends came to 8 bases. Germline CDR1 and CDR2: MNHEY and SVGAGI. The CDR3 region is CASGQTNYGYTF. DNA of the CDR3: TGTGCCAGTGGACAGACTAACTATGGCTACACCTTC.

This clone occurred a few times. DNA of the CDR3: TGCGCCAGCAGCTCTAAGACCGGGAACTATGGCTACACCTTC. This gives the protein CASSSKTGNYGYTF. This chain joins TRBV4-1 and TRBJ1-2; no clear D gene. CDR1 and CDR2 (germline): MGHRA, YSYEKL. With 5 bases removed from V and 2 bases from J, the gap between germline ends came to 12 bases. This CDR3 region has 14 residues.

The chain links TRBV11-3 to TRBJ2-1, with 11 bases lining up with TRBD1. The CDR3 covers 16 residues. J lost 3 bases, V lost 5 bases, and 6 bases had no gene match. Germline CDR1 is SGHNT and CDR2 is YENEEA. CDR3 region: CASSVAGTGGYNEQFF. The CDR3 nucleotides read TGTGCCAGCAGCGTGGCCGGGACAGGGGGCTACAATGAGCAGTTCTTC.

V gene TRBV9 combines with J gene TRBJ1-1; 7 nucleotides match TRBD1. Germline V gene data show CDR1 as SGDLS and CDR2 as YYNGEE. The CDR3 covers 17 residues. The junction had 14 bases not matched to a gene; V was cut back by 0 bases and J by 6 bases. The CDR3 here is CASSVVRYWTGDAEAFF. The DNA for the CDR3 is TGTGCCAGCAGCGTAGTTAGGTATTGGACAGGCGACGCTGAAGCTTTCTTT.

The V call is TRBV2, the J call TRBJ1-1; D ambiguous. CDR3 length: 14 amino acids. Germline V gene sequence: CDR1 SNHLY, CDR2 FYNNEI. Trimming pared 6 bases from V and 7 bases from J, leaving 18 bases between. This CDR3 reads CASSGRDLTNEAFF. The CDR3 bases are TGTGCCAGCAGCGGACGGGATTTAACAAATGAAGCTTTCTTT.

This sequence joins TRBV5-8 and TRBJ1-2; D gene uncertain. Germline loops: CDR1 SGHTS, CDR2 YDEGEE. The CDR3 spans 13 residues. V lost 5 bases to trimming and J lost 4 bases, with 12 bases between them. CDR3 nucleotide sequence: TGTGCCAGCAGGGCCAGTCTAGGCTATGGCTACACCTTC. It yields the protein CASRASLGYGYTF.

This clone came up a few times. This rearrangement joins TRBV11-2 to TRBJ2-1, with 11 bases aligning to TRBD2. Unmatched junction bases numbered 11, after V lost 3 bases and J lost 7 bases. Germline V gene data show CDR1 as SGHAT and CDR2 as FQNNGV. The CDR3 spans 17 residues. This CDR3 is CASSLGLAGGRNNEQFF. CDR3 nucleotides: TGTGCCAGCAGCTTGGGATTAGCGGGGGGGCGGAATAATGAGCAGTTCTTC.

The V and J genes are TRBV12-2 and TRBJ2-7; the table's TRBD1 call for D was not verified on the DNA. TRBV12-2 is a pseudogene locus. The CDR3 sequence is 14 residues long. CDR3 amino acids: CASRKTGGFYEQYF. The DNA for the CDR3 is TGTGCAAGTCGTAAGACAGGGGGCTTCTACGAGCAGTACTTC.

This chain's CDR3 is CASSSRGQSNEKLFF. In nucleotides, the CDR3 is TGTGCCAGCAGCTCTAGGGGGCAGAGTAATGAAAAACTGTTTTTT. The genes are TRBV7-2 and TRBJ1-4; TRBD1 matches 7 bases. The germline CDR1 and CDR2 sequences are SGHTA and FQGNSA. The CDR3 sequence is 15 residues long. Trimming cost V 4 bases and J 4 bases; bases outside gene matches: 6. The full variable domain, in which reference TRBV7-2 and TRBJ1-4 provide the parts outside the CDR3, is GAGVSQSPSNKVTEKGKDVELRCDPISGHTALYWYRQSLGQGLEFLIYFQGNSAPDKSGLPSDRFSAERTGGSVSTLTIQRTQQEDSAVYLCASSSRGQSNEKLFFGSGTQLSVL.

This chain connects TRBV28 to TRBJ1-1; perhaps TRBD1 as D (6 bases). CDR3 length equals 13 residues. CDR1 MDHEN and CDR2 SYDVKM come from the germline V gene. V was clipped by 2 bases and J by 4 bases, with 8 bases between them. CDR3 nucleotides: TGTGCCAGCAGTTTAAGGGGGGGCACTGAAGCTTTCTTT. Its translation is CASSLRGGTEAFF. The full variable domain, its missing parts supplied by reference TRBV28 and TRBJ1-1, is DVKVTQSSRYLVKRTGEKVFLECVQDMDHENMFWYRQDPGLGLRLIYFSYDVKMKEKGDIPEGYSVSREKKERFSLILESASTNQTSMYLCASSLRGGTEAFFGQGTRLTVV.

The J gene is TRBJ1-5, the V gene TRBV29-1; TRBD1 agrees at 9 bases. The CDR3 consists of 12 residues. J lost 7 bases, V lost 5 bases, and 3 bases had no gene match. The germline gives CDR1 SQVTM, CDR2 ANQGSEA. Here the CDR3 DNA reads TGCAGCGTTCGGACAGGGGCACAGCCCCAGCATTTT. It yields the protein CSVRTGAQPQHF.

This clone was observed a few times. This chain uses TRBV6-1 with TRBJ1-5; no definite D call. Germline V CDR1 and CDR2: MNHNS, SASEGT. V lost 0 bases and J 12 bases, leaving 9 bases between the germline ends. This CDR3 region has 12 residues. The CDR3 region is CASSEAGPRQHF. CDR3 nucleotide sequence: TGTGCCAGCAGTGAAGCGGGCCCACGCCAGCATTTT.

The V gene is TRBV5-6, the J gene TRBJ1-2; D may be TRBD1 (6 bases). V gave up 0 bases and J gave up 4 bases, with 10 bases separating them. This CDR3 is 14 amino acids long. Germline CDR1 is SGHDT and CDR2 is YYEEEE. CDR3 coding DNA: TGTGCCAGCAGCTTGGGGACAGTAATCTATGGCTACACCTTC. Amino acid sequence: CASSLGTVIYGYTF. Using reference TRBV5-6 and TRBJ1-2 for the parts outside the CDR3, the full variable domain is DAGVTQSPTHLIKTRGQQVTLRCSPKSGHDTVSWYQQALGQGPQFIFQYYEEEERQRGNFPDRFSGHQFPNYSSELNVNALLLGDSALYLCASSLGTVIYGYTFGSGTRLTVV.